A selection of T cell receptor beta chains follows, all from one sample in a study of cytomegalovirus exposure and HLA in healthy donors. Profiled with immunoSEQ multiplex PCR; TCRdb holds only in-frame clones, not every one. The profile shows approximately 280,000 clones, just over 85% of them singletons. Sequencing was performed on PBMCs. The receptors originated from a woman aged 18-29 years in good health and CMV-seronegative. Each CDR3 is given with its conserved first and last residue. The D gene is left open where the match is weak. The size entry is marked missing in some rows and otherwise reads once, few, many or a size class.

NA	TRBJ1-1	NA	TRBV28	TGTGCCAGCAGTTTACTCTCCCCCAACACTGAAGCTTTCTTT	CASSLLSPNTEAFF
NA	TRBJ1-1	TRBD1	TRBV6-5	TGTGCCAGCAGTTACTTTACAGGGGGGCCGAACACTGAAGCTTTCTTT	CASSYFTGGPNTEAFF
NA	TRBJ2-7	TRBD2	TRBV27	TGTGCCAGCAGTTGGACTAGCGGGAGGCCCGGGTACGAGCAGTACTTC	CASSWTSGRPGYEQYF
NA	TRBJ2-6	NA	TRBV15	TGTGCCACCAGCAGAGATCGGAGTGGGGCCAACGTCCTGACTTTC	CATSRDRSGANVLTF
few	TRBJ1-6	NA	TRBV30	TGTGCCTGTAGCGGGGCTGGCAATTCACCCCTCCACTTT	CACSGAGNSPLHF
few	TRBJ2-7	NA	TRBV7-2	TGTGCCAGCAGCAGCCCCAAGGAGGGTTACGAGCAGTACTTC	CASSSPKEGYEQYF
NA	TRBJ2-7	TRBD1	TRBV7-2	TGTGCCAGCAGCTTAGAGAGGGGGCTCGAGCAGTACTTC	CASSLERGLEQYF
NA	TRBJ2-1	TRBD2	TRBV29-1	TGCAGCGTTGAGTCCCCCGGGGGGAAAGTGCAGTTCTTC	CSVESPGGKVQFF
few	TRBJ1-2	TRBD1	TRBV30	TGTGCCTGGAGTGAACGGGACAGTAACTATGGCTACACCTTC	CAWSERDSNYGYTF
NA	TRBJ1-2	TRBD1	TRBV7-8	TGTGCCAGCAGCTTAAGGGTCGGGACAGGGCTATCTGCCGGCTACACCTTC	CASSLRVGTGLSAGYTF
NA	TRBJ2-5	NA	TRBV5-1	TGCGCCAGCAGCTCCGGACTCGCTCAAGAGACCCAGTACTTC	CASSSGLAQETQYF
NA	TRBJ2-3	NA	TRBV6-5	TGTGCCAGCCGACGACAGAACACAGATACGCAGTATTTT	CASRRQNTDTQYF
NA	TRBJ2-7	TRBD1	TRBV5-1	TGCGCCAGCAGCTCCAGGACAGGGGGCACCTACGAGCAGTACTTC	CASSSRTGGTYEQYF
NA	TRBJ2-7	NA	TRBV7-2	TGTGCCAGCAGCTTGTTTAGTTCATACTCCTACGAGCAGTACTTC	CASSLFSSYSYEQYF
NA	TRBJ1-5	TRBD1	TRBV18	TGTGCCAGCTCACCCGACAGGGGCAATCAGCCCCAGCATTTT	CASSPDRGNQPQHF
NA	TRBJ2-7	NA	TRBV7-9	TGTGCCAGCAGCTTAGCCCGGGACTCGACTTACGAGCAGTACTTC	CASSLARDSTYEQYF
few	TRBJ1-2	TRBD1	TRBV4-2	TGTGCCAGCAGCCGCAATCTCGGACAGGGGGCGGGTGGCTACACCTTC	CASSRNLGQGAGGYTF
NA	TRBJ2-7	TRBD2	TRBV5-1	TGCGCCAGCAGCCCAGGTCTAGCGGGACCGACCTACGAGCAGTACTTC	CASSPGLAGPTYEQYF
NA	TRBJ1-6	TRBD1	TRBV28	TGTGCCAGCCCTACAGGGGTGAATTCACCCCTCCACTTT	CASPTGVNSPLHF
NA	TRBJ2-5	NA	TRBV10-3	TGTGCCATCAGCCGGCTAGTAGGTCAAGAGACCCAGTACTTC	CAISRLVGQETQYF
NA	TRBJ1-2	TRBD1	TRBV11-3	TGTGCCAGCAGCCCTAGGGGACAGTCCTATGGCTACACCTTC	CASSPRGQSYGYTF
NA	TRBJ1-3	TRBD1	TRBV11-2	TGTGCCAGCAGCTGGACAGGGCAAGGAAACACCATATATTTT	CASSWTGQGNTIYF
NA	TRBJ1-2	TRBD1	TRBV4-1	TGCGCCAGCAGCCAAGCCGGGACAGCTTTTAACTATGGCTACACCTTC	CASSQAGTAFNYGYTF
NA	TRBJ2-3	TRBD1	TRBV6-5	TGTGCCAGCAGTTACGGACAGGGGGGTACAGATACGCAGTATTTT	CASSYGQGGTDTQYF
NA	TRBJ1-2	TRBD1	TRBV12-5	TGTGCTAGTGGTACCGGACAGGGTCTTTCGGGCTACACCTTC	CASGTGQGLSGYTF
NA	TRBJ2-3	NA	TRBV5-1	TGCGCCAGCAGCTTCATTCAGGGGGATACGCAGTATTTT	CASSFIQGDTQYF
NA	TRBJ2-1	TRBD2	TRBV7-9	TGTGCCAGCAGCTCCACGACTAGCGGGGGCATCTACAATGAGCAGTTCTTC	CASSSTTSGGIYNEQFF
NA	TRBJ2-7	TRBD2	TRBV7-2	TGTGCCAGCAGCTCCAGCGGGGGGAGCTCCTACGAGCAGTACTTC	CASSSSGGSSYEQYF
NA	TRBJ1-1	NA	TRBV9	TGTGCCAGCAGCGTAGCTACAGTGACGATGAACACTGAAGCTTTCTTT	CASSVATVTMNTEAFF
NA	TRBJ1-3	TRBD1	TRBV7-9	TGTGCCAGCACCGCCGGGACAGGGAGTGGAAACACCATATATTTT	CASTAGTGSGNTIYF
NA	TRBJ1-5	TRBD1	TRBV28	TGTGCCAGCATGGGTCTCGGGACAGGGGTTTATAGCAATCAGCCCCAGCATTTT	CASMGLGTGVYSNQPQHF
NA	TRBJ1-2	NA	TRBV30	TGTGCCTGGAGCCCTGGGGAGGGGAAGAACTATGGCTACACCTTC	CAWSPGEGKNYGYTF
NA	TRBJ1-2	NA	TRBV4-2	TGTGCCAGCAGCCGGAGGAGCGCGGGCTATGGCTACACCTTC	CASSRRSAGYGYTF
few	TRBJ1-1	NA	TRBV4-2	TGTGCCAGCAGCCAAGAACGGTCGGTGCCAGGGGCTTTCTTT	CASSQERSVPGAFF
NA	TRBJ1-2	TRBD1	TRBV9	TGTGCCAGCAGCGCAATGGGGACAGACTATGGCTACACCTTC	CASSAMGTDYGYTF
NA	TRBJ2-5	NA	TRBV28	TGTGCCAGCAGCCCTACCTCCGCCGTCCGGGAGACCCAGTACTTC	CASSPTSAVRETQYF
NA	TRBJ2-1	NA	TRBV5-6	TGTGCCAGCAGCTTACAGGTCGTAGCCTACAATGAGCAGTTCTTC	CASSLQVVAYNEQFF
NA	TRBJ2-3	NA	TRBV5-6	TGTGCCAGCAGCTTGTACTACGGGGGTACTTCAGATACGCAGTATTTT	CASSLYYGGTSDTQYF
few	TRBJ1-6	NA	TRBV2	TGTGCCTGCCATCAGGGAGGGAGATCACCCCTCCACTTT	CACHQGGRSPLHF
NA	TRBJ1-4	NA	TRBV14	TGTGCCAGCAGCTCAGGGATCTCGACAGCCTTTAATGAAAAACTGTTTTTT	CASSSGISTAFNEKLFF
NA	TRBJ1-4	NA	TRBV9	TGTGCCAGCAGCGTATCCCCTGGGGGGGCGGGTGAAAAACTGTTTTTT	CASSVSPGGAGEKLFF
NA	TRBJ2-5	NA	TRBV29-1	TGCAGCGTTTCCCCAAGTGGGGGCCTACAAGAGACCCAGTACTTC	CSVSPSGGLQETQYF
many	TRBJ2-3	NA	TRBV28	TGTGCCAGCAGTTTCATTAGCGGAACAGATACGCAGTATTTT	CASSFISGTDTQYF
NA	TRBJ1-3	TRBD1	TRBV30	TGTGCCTGGGGGACCGACAGGGCTTTAGGAAACACCATATATTTT	CAWGTDRALGNTIYF
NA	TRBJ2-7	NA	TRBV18	TGTGCCAGCTCACCTTTCGACAGGAGCTCCTACGAGCAGTACTTC	CASSPFDRSSYEQYF
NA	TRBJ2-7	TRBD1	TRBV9	TGTGCCAGCAGCCCTCCCCACGGACAGGATACTTGGTACGAGCAGTACTTC	CASSPPHGQDTWYEQYF